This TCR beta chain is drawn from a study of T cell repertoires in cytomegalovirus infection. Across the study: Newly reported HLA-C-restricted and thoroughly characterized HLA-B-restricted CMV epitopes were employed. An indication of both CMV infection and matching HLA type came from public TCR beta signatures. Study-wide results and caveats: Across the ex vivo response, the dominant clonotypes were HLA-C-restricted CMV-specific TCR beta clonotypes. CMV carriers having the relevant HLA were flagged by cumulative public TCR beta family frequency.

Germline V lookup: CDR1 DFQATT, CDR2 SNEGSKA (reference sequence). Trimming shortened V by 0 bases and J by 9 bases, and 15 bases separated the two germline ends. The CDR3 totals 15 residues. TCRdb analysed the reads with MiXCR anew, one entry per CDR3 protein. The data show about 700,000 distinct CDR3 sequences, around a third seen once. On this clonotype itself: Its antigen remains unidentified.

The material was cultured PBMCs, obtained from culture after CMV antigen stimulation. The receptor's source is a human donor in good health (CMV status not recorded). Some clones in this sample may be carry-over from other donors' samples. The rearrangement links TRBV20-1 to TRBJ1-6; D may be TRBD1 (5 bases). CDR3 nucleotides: TGCAGTGCTAGAGAGATTCGGGACTTGTCTTCACCCCTCCACTTT. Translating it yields CSAREIRDLSSPLHF.